This T cell receptor beta chain was observed in a study of control samples from healthy donors and cancer patients. TCRdb's copy holds only in-frame clones and misses some; the assay was immunoSEQ multiplex PCR. The sample carries roughly 63,000 clones, around 91% recorded once. This CDR3 is 14 amino acids long. Sequencing input: PBMCs. The TCR was taken from a man aged 60 to 69 with colorectal cancer. The chain couples TRBV12-2 to TRBJ2-2; TRBD2, the D gene given by the table, was not confirmed from the DNA. TRBV12-2 is marked as a pseudogene. The CDR3 region has the DNA TGTGCAAGTCGGACTAGCCCCCAACCCGGGGAGCTGTTTTTT. Translated: CASRTSPQPGELFF.